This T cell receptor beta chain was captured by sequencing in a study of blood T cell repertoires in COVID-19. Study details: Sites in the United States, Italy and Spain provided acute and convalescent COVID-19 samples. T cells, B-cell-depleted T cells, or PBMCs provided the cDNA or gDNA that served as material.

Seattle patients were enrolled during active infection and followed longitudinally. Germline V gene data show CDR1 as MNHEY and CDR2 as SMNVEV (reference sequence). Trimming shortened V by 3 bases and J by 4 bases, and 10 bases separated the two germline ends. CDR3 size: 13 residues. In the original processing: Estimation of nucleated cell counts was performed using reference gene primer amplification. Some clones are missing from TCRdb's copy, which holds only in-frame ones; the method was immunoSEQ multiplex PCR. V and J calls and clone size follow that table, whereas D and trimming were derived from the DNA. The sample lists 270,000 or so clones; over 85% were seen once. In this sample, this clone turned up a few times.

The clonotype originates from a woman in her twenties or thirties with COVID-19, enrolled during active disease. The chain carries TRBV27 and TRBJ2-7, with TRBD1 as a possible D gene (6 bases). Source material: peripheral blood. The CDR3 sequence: CASSLTGTYEQYF. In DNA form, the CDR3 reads TGTGCCAGCAGTTTGACAGGAACGTACGAGCAGTACTTC.